At least ten counts were recorded for the clone carrying this T cell receptor beta chain. The TCRs were subjected to amplification over approximately 18 PCR cycles employing a constant-region primer in conjunction with a V-primer adapter. TCRdb processed the reads anew with MiXCR; each CDR3 protein has one entry. The sample carries tens of thousands of distinct CDR3 sequences, 10% to 15% recorded once. This entry is derived from a study of low-dose radiotherapy and immunotherapy resistance in tumors. At the level of the study: Patients were treated with intravenous nivolumab at 240 mg every two weeks and were also dosed with ipilimumab at 1 mg/kg every six weeks.

This CDR3 is built from 16 residues. Time point given: before trial treatment. Donors received a regimen that comprised nivolumab, ipilimumab, aspirin, low-dose cyclophosphamide and low-dose radiotherapy. The presence of advanced solid tumors lacking tumor-infiltrating lymphocytes characterized eligible patients. The receptor's source is a female donor with ovarian cancer. The material sequenced was PBMCs, taken before treatment. The genes are TRBV21-1 and TRBJ2-1; the table assigns TRBD1, which was not confirmed against the DNA. TRBV21-1 is flagged as a pseudogene. CDR3 nucleotides: TGTGCCAGCAGTCCCGGTAAGGGGGGCTGCTTTGGTGAGCAGTTCTTC. Its translation is CASSPGKGGCFGEQFF.